The 30 T cell receptor beta chains listed next were all sequenced from one sample in a study of cytomegalovirus exposure and HLA in healthy donors. Primers included in the PCR were 60 Vbeta and 13 Jbeta primers. The data were produced by immunoSEQ multiplex PCR, yet TCRdb's version contains in-frame clones alone and is incomplete. The table has tens of thousands of clones, about 79% seen once. Source material: PBMCs. These receptors all come from a woman under 30 in good health and CMV-seronegative.

The chain uses TRBV7-9 and TRBJ2-1; D is unclear. V lost 0 bases to trimming and J lost 4 bases, with 7 bases between them. This CDR3 spans 14 amino acids. Germline CDR1 is SEHNR and CDR2 is FQNEAQ (reference sequence). This CDR3 reads CASSLAHGYNEQFF. CDR3 in DNA: TGTGCCAGCAGCTTAGCCCACGGGTACAATGAGCAGTTCTTC.

In this sample, this clone turned up a few times. This sequence joins TRBV6-5 and TRBJ2-3, with D possibly matching TRBD2 (5 bases). Deletions cut 2 bases from V and 2 bases from J, with 11 bases between. Germline CDR1 MNHEY, CDR2 SVGAGI. CDR3 length equals 15 residues. Written as DNA, the CDR3 is TGTGCCAGCAGTTACGGTGGCGGGCACACAGATACGCAGTATTTT. It codes for CASSYGGGHTDTQYF.

The J gene is TRBJ2-1, the V gene TRBV7-9, with 8 nucleotides matching TRBD2. The CDR3 totals 16 residues. CDR1 and CDR2 (germline): SEHNR, FQNEAQ (reference sequence). V lost 11 bases and J lost 0; bases outside the gene matches: 12. CDR3 loop: CALRGDNHSSYNEQFF. In DNA form, the CDR3 reads TGTGCCCTGCGGGGGGATAATCACAGCTCCTACAATGAGCAGTTCTTC.

J is TRBJ2-7 and V is TRBV7-9; tentative D call: TRBD1 (6 bases). The germline V gene has CDR1 SEHNR and CDR2 FQNEAQ (reference sequence). V lost 1 base and J lost 6, with 10 bases in between. This CDR3 spans 13 amino acids. As DNA, the CDR3 is TGTGCCAGCAGCTTAGGAGGGGGTGGCGAGCAGTACTTC. This encodes CASSLGGGGEQYF. The full variable domain, in which reference TRBV7-9 and TRBJ2-7 provide the parts outside the CDR3, is DTGVSQNPRHKITKRGQNVTFRCDPISEHNRLYWYRQTLGQGPEFLTYFQNEAQLEKSRLLSDRFSAERPKGSFSTLEIQRTEQGDSAMYLCASSLGGGGEQYFGPGTRLTVT.

The J gene is TRBJ1-5, the V gene TRBV28; 9 nucleotides align to TRBD1. The CDR3 sequence is 15 residues long. Germline V gene sequence: CDR1 MDHEN, CDR2 SYDVKM. V was clipped by 7 bases and J by 3 bases; unmatched bases: 7. The CDR3 coding sequence is TGTGCCAGCACCCTTTGGACAGGGGACAATCAGCCCCAGCATTTT. Amino acids: CASTLWTGDNQPQHF.

Of note for this clone: At one end, the junction sequence differs from germline, possibly due to a read error. The rearrangement uses TRBV7-9 and TRBJ1-2; D might be TRBD1 (5 bases). CDR3 length: 13 amino acids. Germline-derived CDR1 and CDR2 are SEHNR and FQNEAQ (reference sequence). CDR3 amino acids: CASSLGGAYGYPF. The CDR3 DNA reads as TGTGCCAGCAGCTTGGGGGGAGCCTATGGCTACCCCTTC.

CDR3 nucleotide sequence: TGTGCCAGCAGTTTAGTAACCAGGGCTTCGATTTACGGCTACACCTTC. It codes for CASSLVTRASIYGYTF. J is TRBJ1-2 and V is TRBV27; D is perhaps TRBD1 (5 bases). Germline CDR1 and CDR2: MNHEY and SMNVEV (reference sequence). This CDR3 comprises 16 residues. V gave up 2 bases and J gave up 8 bases, with 21 bases separating them.

This clone was counted a few times. The chain uses TRBV7-7 and TRBJ2-3; 9 nucleotides align to TRBD1. The V and J ends lost 3 bases and 3 bases, in that order; junction bases with no gene match: 4. CDR1 SSHAT and CDR2 FNYEAQ come from the germline V gene (reference sequence). This CDR3 is 15 amino acids long. CDR3 nucleotides: TGTGCCAGCAGCTTGACAGGGGGTTATACAGATACGCAGTATTTT. This gives the protein CASSLTGGYTDTQYF.

The chain uses TRBV18 and TRBJ1-2; D remains ambiguous. The CDR3 runs 13 residues. Looked up from germline, CDR1 is KGHSH and CDR2 is LQKENI. With 3 bases removed from V and 0 bases from J, the gap between germline ends came to 5 bases. CDR3 loop: CASSPLANYGYTF. The CDR3, as DNA: TGTGCCAGCTCACCTCTCGCTAACTATGGCTACACCTTC.

Notes on this clone: Mismatch with germline at one junction end may stem from a read error. The rearrangement joins TRBV7-6 to TRBJ1-5; a weak D match, TRBD1 (5 bases). In germline, CDR1 is SGHVS, CDR2 FNYEAQ. The CDR3 loop spans 13 amino acids. This chain's CDR3 is CASSTQTDQPQNF. The CDR3 coding sequence is TGTGCCAGCAGCACGCAGACAGATCAGCCCCAGAATTTT.

This chain links TRBV7-2 with TRBJ2-4; 9 nucleotides match TRBD2. V lost 1 base, J lost 0 bases, and 7 bases stayed unmatched. The CDR3 length is 18 residues. The germline V gene encodes CDR1 SGHTA and CDR2 FQGNSA. CDR3 amino acids: CASSLGASGGLAKNIQYF. The CDR3 DNA reads TGTGCCAGCAGCTTAGGGGCCAGCGGGGGGCTAGCCAAAAACATTCAGTACTTC. The full variable domain, its missing parts supplied by reference TRBV7-2 and TRBJ2-4, is GAGVSQSPSNKVTEKGKDVELRCDPISGHTALYWYRQSLGQGLEFLIYFQGNSAPDKSGLPSDRFSAERTGGSVSTLTIQRTQQEDSAVYLCASSLGASGGLAKNIQYFGAGTRLSVL.

The chain couples TRBV18 to TRBJ2-3; D is uncertain. This CDR3 contains 14 residues. Trimming pared 4 bases from V and 2 bases from J, leaving 10 bases between. Germline V gene sequence: CDR1 KGHSH, CDR2 LQKENI. CDR3 region: CASSLQRITDTQYF. The DNA for the CDR3 is TGTGCCAGCTCACTACAGAGAATCACAGATACGCAGTATTTT. The full variable domain, its missing parts supplied by reference TRBV18 and TRBJ2-3, is NAGVMQNPRHLVRRRGQEARLRCSPMKGHSHVYWYRQLPEEGLKFMVYLQKENIIDESGMPKERFSAEFPKEGPSILRIQQVVRGDSAAYFCASSLQRITDTQYFGPGTRLTVL.

The chain employs TRBV4-1 and TRBJ1-1; D is unclear. Trimming removed 1 base from V and 3 bases from J, with 9 bases in between. CDR3 size: 14 residues. CDR1 is MGHRA, CDR2 YSYEKL, per germline. CDR3 residues: CASSQVERDTEAFF. For the CDR3, the DNA is TGCGCCAGCAGCCAAGTTGAACGGGACACTGAAGCTTTCTTT.

The V call is TRBV12-1, the J call TRBJ2-3; TRBD1 is taken as the D call from the table, unchecked against the DNA. TRBV12-1 is a documented pseudogene. The CDR3 spans 17 residues. CDR3 in DNA: TGTGCCAGCAGCTTCTGTGAGGACATACGAAGCACAGATACGCAGTATTTT. This codes for CASSFCEDIRSTDTQYF.

The V gene is TRBV4-1, the J gene TRBJ1-2, with D possibly TRBD1 on 6 matching bases. This CDR3 spans 15 amino acids. Trimming took off 1 base at V and 3 bases at J, with 12 bases between the two ends. Germline CDR1 and CDR2: MGHRA and YSYEKL. The DNA of the CDR3 is TGCGCCAGCAGCCAAGTTACTCCAGGGGACTATGGCTACACCTTC. It specifies CASSQVTPGDYGYTF.

This sequence joins TRBV19 and TRBJ2-7, with D perhaps TRBD2 (5 bases). The V and J ends lost 3 bases and 4 bases respectively, with 19 bases between them. Germline CDR1 reads LNHDA; CDR2 reads SQIVND (reference sequence). This CDR3 comprises 16 residues. The DNA of the CDR3 is TGTGCCAGTAGTATCCGGGCTAGCAACTTCGAGTACGAGCAGTACTTC. Amino acid sequence: CASSIRASNFEYEQYF.

The V gene is TRBV28, the J gene TRBJ1-5; perhaps TRBD1 as D (5 bases). The CDR3 runs to 16 residues. Trimming removed 1 base at V and 0 bases at J, with 10 bases between. CDR1 is MDHEN, CDR2 SYDVKM, per germline. The CDR3 DNA follows: TGTGCCAGCAGTTTATCGGCAGGGTATAGCAATCAGCCCCAGCATTTT. Translating it yields CASSLSAGYSNQPQHF.

This chain uses TRBV25-1 with TRBJ2-2, with D unclear. The CDR3 runs 14 residues. CDR1 is MGHDK, CDR2 SYGVNS, per germline. V lost 6 bases, J lost 0 bases, and 8 bases lay in between. The CDR3 loop reads CASRAGTNTGELFF. The CDR3 region has the DNA TGTGCCAGCAGGGCAGGAACGAACACCGGGGAGCTGTTTTTT. Full variable domain (rest looked up from reference TRBV25-1 and TRBJ2-2): EADIYQTPRYLVIGTGKKITLECSQTMGHDKMYWYQQDPGMELHLIHYSYGVNSTEKGDLSSESTVSRIRTEHFPLTLESARPSHTSQYLCASRAGTNTGELFFGEGSRLTVL.

V gene TRBV10-3 combines with J gene TRBJ1-1; no reliable D call. The CDR3 covers 17 residues. V lost 0 bases to trimming and J lost 7 bases, with 21 bases between them. Germline CDR1 and CDR2: ENHRY and SYGVKD. This CDR3 is CAISESRVLAGRDEAFF. CDR3 DNA sequence: TGTGCCATCAGTGAGTCGAGGGTTCTGGCTGGACGGGATGAAGCTTTCTTT.

This chain joins TRBV7-9 and TRBJ1-2, with 10 bases lining up with TRBD1. V dropped 4 bases and J dropped 8; count of bases not matched to a gene: 4. CDR3 length equals 13 residues. CDR1 is SEHNR, CDR2 FQNEAQ, per germline (reference sequence). The CDR3 coding sequence is TGTGCCAGCAGCTCCGGGACAGGGGAGGGCTACACCTTC. Its translation: CASSSGTGEGYTF.

This clone was observed a few times. The rearrangement joins TRBV7-9 to TRBJ1-1; D is undetermined. Trimming pared 1 base from V and 3 bases from J, leaving 9 bases between. From germline, CDR1 is SEHNR and CDR2 FQNEAQ (reference sequence). The CDR3 is made up of 14 amino acids. CDR3 DNA sequence: TGTGCCAGCAGCTTAGGTCGCGCGGACACTGAAGCTTTCTTT. This sequence encodes CASSLGRADTEAFF.

V gene TRBV5-4 combines with J gene TRBJ2-7; the match to TRBD2 covers 12 bases. V was pared by 0 bases and J by 5 bases, with 9 bases of the junction left unmatched. The CDR3 consists of 17 residues. The germline gives CDR1 SGHNT, CDR2 YYREEE (reference sequence). Written as DNA, the CDR3 is TGTGCCAGCAGCTTGGAGTTCTCTAGCGGGAGGGTAAACGAGCAGTACTTC. The encoded protein is CASSLEFSSGRVNEQYF.

V and J are TRBV25-1 and TRBJ2-5; TRBD2 agrees at 7 bases. In germline, CDR1 is MGHDK, CDR2 SYGVNS. V lost 4 bases and J lost 11; bases outside the gene matches: 19. The CDR3 is 16 residues long. CDR3 DNA sequence: TGTGCCAGCAGTGCCACATCCGGGAGGTCGGGTCGGCAGCAGTACTTC. As protein: CASSATSGRSGRQQYF.

Only a few counts were recorded for this clone. The chain carries TRBV28 and TRBJ1-2; D gene ambiguous. The germline V and J ends were trimmed by 6 bases and 2 bases, with 10 bases remaining between them. The CDR3 has 13 amino acids. Germline assignment: CDR1 MDHEN and CDR2 SYDVKM. The CDR3 coding sequence is TGTGCCAGCAGGCTGATAGCGAACTATGGCTACACCTTC. It encodes CASRLIANYGYTF.

This chain links TRBV28 with TRBJ1-2, with D tentatively TRBD1 (5 bases). Germline lookup yields CDR1 MDHEN and CDR2 SYDVKM. Between the trimmed V and J ends, which lost 5 bases and 2 bases, there was a span of 15 bases. CDR3 length: 15 residues. Written as DNA, the CDR3 is TGTGCCAGCAGTACTTTCGGACAAAACAACTATGGCTACACCTTC. This encodes CASSTFGQNNYGYTF.

As for this clone: The junction does not match germline at one end; this may be a read error. J is TRBJ1-1 and V is TRBV7-9; 7 positions match TRBD1. Germline CDR1 and CDR2: SEHNR and FQNEAQ (reference sequence). The length of the CDR3 is 15 residues. CDR3 nucleotides: TGTTCCAGCAGCTTAAACAGGGGATGGAACACTGAAGCTTTCTTT. Translation gives CSSSLNRGWNTEAFF.

This chain links TRBV5-1 with TRBJ2-7; 8 bases agree with TRBD1. The CDR3 is 15 residues long. After removal of 3 bases from V and 2 bases from J, the junction contained 7 bases not matched to a gene. Germline CDR1 is SGHRS and CDR2 is YFSETQ. The CDR3 region has the DNA TGCGCCAGCAGCTGGGGCCGGGACAGGACCTACGAGCAGTACTTC. It is translated as CASSWGRDRTYEQYF.

This clone occurred a few times. The chain employs TRBV6-1 and TRBJ1-2, with TRBD1 matching 11 bases. The CDR3 consists of 14 residues. CDR1 and CDR2 from the germline V gene are MNHNS and SASEGT. Germline trimming cut 7 bases from V and 5 bases from J; bases unmatched to any gene: 6. Here the CDR3 DNA reads TGTGCCAGCACCGGACAGGGGGCGACGTATGGCTACACCTTC. It yields the protein CASTGQGATYGYTF.

The chain recombines TRBV6-5 with TRBJ1-1; D remains ambiguous. From germline, CDR1 is MNHEY and CDR2 SVGAGI. Trimming pared 0 bases from V and 0 bases from J, leaving 8 bases between. The CDR3 contains 15 residues. CDR3 loop: CASSYSSNLNTEAFF. The CDR3 bases are TGTGCCAGCAGTTACTCGAGCAACCTGAACACTGAAGCTTTCTTT.

The V gene is TRBV2, the J gene TRBJ1-6; 7 bases line up with TRBD1. This CDR3 has 20 amino acids. With V trimmed by 6 bases and J by 7 bases, 24 bases remained unmatched. Per germline, CDR1 SNHLY and CDR2 FYNNEI. DNA for the CDR3: TGTGCCAGCAGGGCCCTCGTAGGGGGCGACTTTTCGGGTCGGAATTCACCCCTCCACTTT. It yields the protein CASRALVGGDFSGRNSPLHF.